What follows is one T cell receptor (beta chain) and its context. Its antigen is not identified. Between the mid-2010s and the late 2010s, patients underwent resection in Japan or China. Two lung cancer pathologists independently confirmed each histologic diagnosis. This entry comes from a study of immune evolution from preneoplasia to lung adenocarcinoma. Overall study context: HLA loss of heterozygosity: roughly 7.5% AIS, about 15% MIA, about 31% ADC, none AAH.

General study points: Normal lung had the highest top T cell clone frequencies.

The table came from immunoSEQ multiplex PCR; TCRdb's copy has only in-frame clones and leaves some out. There are about 14,000 clones in the sample; over 75% occur only once, and approximately 2.8% lies in the top ten. Sequenced input: FFPE lung adenocarcinoma in situ tissue. The receptor was derived from a donor aged 70 or older with lung adenocarcinoma.

The CDR3 DNA reads TGTGCCAGCAGTTTCCGTCCCGGTAGCGGGAACGGGCAGTTCTTC. Translation gives CASSFRPGSGNGQFF. The chain combines TRBV28 with TRBJ2-1; 8 nucleotides agree with TRBD2. Trimming took 3 bases from V and 12 from J; bases not matched to a gene: 13. Per germline, CDR1 MDHEN and CDR2 SYDVKM. CDR3 length: 15 amino acids. Full variable domain (outside the CDR3, taken from reference TRBV28 and TRBJ2-1): DVKVTQSSRYLVKRTGEKVFLECVQDMDHENMFWYRQDPGLGLRLIYFSYDVKMKEKGDIPEGYSVSREKKERFSLILESASTNQTSMYLCASSFRPGSGNGQFFGPGTRLTVL.